Listed below are T cell receptor beta chains from one sample, sequenced in a study of T cells in Graves' hyperthyroidism and ophthalmopathy. TCRdb fed the multiplex PCR reads into MiXCR, producing one record per CDR3 protein. The sample contains some 500,000 distinct CDR3 sequences, around an eighth of which appear only once. Sequenced: blood. The receptor set was obtained from a woman younger than 35 with Graves' hyperthyroidism. Both conserved end residues are part of each CDR3. D genes are given only for firm matches. Where a row states a size, it is once, few, many or the class of an expanded clone; other rows omit it.

D,J,length,size,V,DNA,CDR3
NA,TRBJ1-1,12,NA,TRBV10-1,TGCGCCAGCAGTGAGACCTGGACACAAGCTTTCTTT,CASSETWTQAFF
NA,TRBJ1-1,16,few,TRBV25-1,TGTGCCAGCAGCCCGATCGGGGCTCGGATGAACACTGAAGCTTTCTTT,CASSPIGARMNTEAFF
TRBD1,TRBJ1-1,15,many,TRBV19,TGTGCCAGTAGTATCGACAGGGCCGGGAGCACTGAAGCTTTCTTT,CASSIDRAGSTEAFF
TRBD1,TRBJ1-5,18,many,TRBV20-1,TGCAGTGCTAGAGGAACGGGACAGGGTCGTTTTGGCAATCAGCCCCAGCATTTT,CSARGTGQGRFGNQPQHF
TRBD1,TRBJ1-2,16,NA,TRBV19,TGTGCCAGTAGGATGTTACAGGGGGCTGGGGACTATGGCTACACCTTC,CASRMLQGAGDYGYTF
NA,TRBJ2-6,16,many,TRBV12-3/TRBV12-4,TGTGCCAGCAGTTTTGGCAGACTGTCTGGGGCCAACGTCCTGACTTTC,CASSFGRLSGANVLTF
NA,TRBJ2-5,15,few,TRBV12-3/TRBV12-4,TGTGCCAGCAGTCCACACAACAGGGCTCAAGAGACCCAGTACTTC,CASSPHNRAQETQYF
TRBD1,TRBJ2-6,18,NA,TRBV6-1,TGTGCCAGCAGTACAACCGGGACAGGCTGGTCTGGGGCCAACGTCCTGACTTTC,CASSTTGTGWSGANVLTF
NA,TRBJ2-3,16,many,TRBV12-5,TGTGCTAGTGGTTTGGGTCTAGCTCTGAGCACAGATACGCAGTATTTT,CASGLGLALSTDTQYF
TRBD1,TRBJ1-6,17,NA,TRBV30,TGTGCCTGGAGTGATCGACAGGGGACGGTAAATAATTCACCCCTCCACTTT,CAWSDRQGTVNNSPLHF
NA,TRBJ1-4,13,many,TRBV6-1,TGTGCCAGCAGTTACACTAAGTATGAAAAACTGTTTTTT,CASSYTKYEKLFF
NA,TRBJ2-7,15,many,TRBV3-1,TGTGCCAGCAGCCAAGGAGGGCCGGTTCCCTACGAGCAGTACTTC,CASSQGGPVPYEQYF
TRBD1,TRBJ2-7,15,NA,TRBV4-1,TGCGCCAGCAGCCAAGTAACAACAGGGGAGTACGAGCAGTACTTC,CASSQVTTGEYEQYF
NA,TRBJ1-5,16,NA,TRBV24-1,TGTGCCACCAGTCCAAGGTGGGGAGTTGGCAATCAGCCCCAGCATTTT,CATSPRWGVGNQPQHF
NA,TRBJ2-2,15,few,TRBV7-3,TGTGCCAGCAGCCCCTCGGCCCCGAACACCGGGGAGCTGTTTTTT,CASSPSAPNTGELFF
TRBD1,TRBJ2-5,15,many,TRBV5-1,TGCGCCAGCAGCTGGTACAGGGGTGTACGGGAGACCCAGTACTTC,CASSWYRGVRETQYF
NA,TRBJ1-2,13,many,TRBV12-3/TRBV12-4,TGTGCCATACCCAAGGGGGGGAGTTATGGCTACACCTTC,CAIPKGGSYGYTF
TRBD1,TRBJ1-6,16,many,TRBV6-2/TRBV6-3,TGTGCCAGCAGTTCCTCGACAGGGGTGGACAATTCACCCCTCCACTTT,CASSSSTGVDNSPLHF
NA,TRBJ1-1,13,many,TRBV27,TGTGCCAGCAGTCAAAACATGGAGACTGAAGCTTTCTTT,CASSQNMETEAFF
TRBD2,TRBJ2-1,17,many,TRBV11-1,TGTGCCAGCAGCATCACGGGACTAGCGCGTACCTACAATGAGCAGTTCTTC,CASSITGLARTYNEQFF
NA,TRBJ2-1,17,NA,TRBV12-3/TRBV12-4,TGTGCCAGCAGTCCCCCCTTAGGGGGGGCTAAAGGCAATGAGCAGTTCTTC,CASSPPLGGAKGNEQFF
NA,TRBJ2-7,12,many,TRBV18,TGTGCCAGCTCTTCTCGAGGGTACGAGCAGTACTTC,CASSSRGYEQYF
NA,TRBJ2-1,14,many,TRBV6-2/TRBV6-3,TGTGCCAGCAGTCCCGGGTTTACAAAGGGGGAGCAGTTCTTC,CASSPGFTKGEQFF
TRBD2,TRBJ2-3,13,NA,TRBV2,TGTGCCAGCCTTGCGGGAGTAGGAGATACGCAGTATTTT,CASLAGVGDTQYF
TRBD2,TRBJ2-2,17,many,TRBV10-2,TGCGCCAGCACCCGAGAAGGGCTAGCGGGAGGTCCCGGGGAGCTGTTTTTT,CASTREGLAGGPGELFF
TRBD1,TRBJ2-1,16,once,TRBV24-1,TGTGCCACCAGTGATTTGAAGCAGGGGGCGATGGACGAGCAGTTCTTC,CATSDLKQGAMDEQFF
TRBD2,TRBJ2-1,17,many,TRBV2,TGTGCCAGCAATGATCTGGGACTAGCGGTTATCGGCAATGAGCAGTTCTTC,CASNDLGLAVIGNEQFF
NA,TRBJ2-3,14,many,TRBV5-1,TGCGCCAGCAGCTTGGATCCTGCGGGAGATACGCAGTATTTT,CASSLDPAGDTQYF
TRBD1,TRBJ2-1,15,NA,TRBV5-1,TGCGCCAGCCTCCGCCGGGACAGGGGTGGCGATGAGCAGTTCTTC,CASLRRDRGGDEQFF
TRBD1,TRBJ2-7,13,many,TRBV28,TGTGCCAGCAGTCCGGGACAGCCCTACGAGCAGTACTTC,CASSPGQPYEQYF
NA,TRBJ2-2,13,NA,TRBV19,TGTGCCAGTCAGTCACAAGTGGCCGGGGAGCTGTTTTTT,CASQSQVAGELFF
TRBD2,TRBJ2-1,16,few,TRBV11-3,TGTGCCAGTAACTCTTGGGGAGCGGGAGGGGAGGATGAGCAGTTCTTC,CASNSWGAGGEDEQFF
TRBD1,TRBJ2-3,13,NA,TRBV10-1,TGCGCCAGCAGGGGACAGGGGGCAGATACGCAGTATTTT,CASRGQGADTQYF
TRBD2,TRBJ2-1,18,NA,TRBV6-4,TGTGCCAGCAGTGTAGAACTAGCGGGCTCAAATTCCTACAATGAGCAGTTCTTC,CASSVELAGSNSYNEQFF
NA,TRBJ1-3,16,many,TRBV12-3/TRBV12-4,TGTGCCAGCAGTTTACATGAGACAGTCTCTGGAAACACCATATATTTT,CASSLHETVSGNTIYF
NA,TRBJ2-5,13,many,TRBV7-3,TGTACCAGCAGCTTAGGTCGGCAAGAGACCCAGTACTTC,CTSSLGRQETQYF
NA,TRBJ2-7,11,many,TRBV3-1,TGTGCCAGCAGCACCGTCCGCAAGCAGTACTTC,CASSTVRKQYF
TRBD2,TRBJ2-5,14,many,TRBV30,TGTGCCTGGAGTTGGGGGAGGGCCGAAGAGACCCAGTACTTC,CAWSWGRAEETQYF